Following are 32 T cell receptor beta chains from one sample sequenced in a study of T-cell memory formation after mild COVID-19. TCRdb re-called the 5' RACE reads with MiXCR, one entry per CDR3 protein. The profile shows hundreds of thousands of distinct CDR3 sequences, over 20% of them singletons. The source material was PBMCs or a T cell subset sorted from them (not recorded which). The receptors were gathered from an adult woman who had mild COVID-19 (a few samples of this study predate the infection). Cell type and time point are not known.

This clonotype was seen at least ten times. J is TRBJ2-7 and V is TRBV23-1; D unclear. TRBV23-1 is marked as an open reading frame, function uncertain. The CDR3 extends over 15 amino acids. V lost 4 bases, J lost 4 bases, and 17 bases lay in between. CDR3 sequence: CASSPSRWNKYEQYF. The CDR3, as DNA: TGCGCCAGCAGTCCCTCTAGGTGGAATAAGTACGAGCAGTACTTC.

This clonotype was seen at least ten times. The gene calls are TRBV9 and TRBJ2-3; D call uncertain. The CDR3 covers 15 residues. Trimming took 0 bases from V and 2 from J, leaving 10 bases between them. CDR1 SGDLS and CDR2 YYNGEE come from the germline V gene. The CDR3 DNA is TGTGCCAGCAGCGTAGGGACCCTGGACACAGATACGCAGTATTTT. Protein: CASSVGTLDTDTQYF.

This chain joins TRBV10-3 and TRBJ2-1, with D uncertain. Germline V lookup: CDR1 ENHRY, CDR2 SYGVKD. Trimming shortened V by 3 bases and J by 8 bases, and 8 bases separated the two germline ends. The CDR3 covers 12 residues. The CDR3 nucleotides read TGTGCCATCAGTGAAAGAGGCTATGAGCAGTTCTTC. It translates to CAISERGYEQFF.

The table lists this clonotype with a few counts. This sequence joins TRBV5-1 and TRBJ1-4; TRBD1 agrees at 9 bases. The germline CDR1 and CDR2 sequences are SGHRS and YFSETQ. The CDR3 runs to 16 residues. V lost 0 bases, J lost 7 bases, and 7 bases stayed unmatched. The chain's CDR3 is CASSLAGQGISEKLFF. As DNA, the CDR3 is TGCGCCAGCAGCTTGGCGGGACAGGGAATAAGTGAAAAACTGTTTTTT.

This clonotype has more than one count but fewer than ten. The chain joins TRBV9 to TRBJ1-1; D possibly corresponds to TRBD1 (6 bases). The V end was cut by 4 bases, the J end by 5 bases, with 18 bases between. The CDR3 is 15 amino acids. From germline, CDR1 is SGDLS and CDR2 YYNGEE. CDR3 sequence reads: CASSPSEGGRTEAFF. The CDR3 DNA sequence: TGTGCCAGCAGCCCCTCCGAAGGGGGAAGGACTGAAGCTTTCTTT.

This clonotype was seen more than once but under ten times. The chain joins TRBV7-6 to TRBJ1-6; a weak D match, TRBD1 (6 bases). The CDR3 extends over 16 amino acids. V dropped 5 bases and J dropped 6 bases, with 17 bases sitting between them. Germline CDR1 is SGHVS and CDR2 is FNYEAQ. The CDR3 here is CASSRRGTARNSPLHF. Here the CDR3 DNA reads TGTGCCAGCAGCCGGAGGGGGACGGCTCGTAATTCACCCCTCCACTTT.

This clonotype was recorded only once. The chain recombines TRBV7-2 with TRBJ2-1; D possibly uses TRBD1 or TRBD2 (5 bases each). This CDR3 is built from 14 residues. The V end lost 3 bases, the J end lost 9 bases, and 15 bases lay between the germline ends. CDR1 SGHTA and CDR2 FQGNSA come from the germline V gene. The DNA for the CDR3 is TGTGCCAGCAGCTTGGGGGAAGGGTTGGGTGAGCAGTTCTTC. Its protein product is CASSLGEGLGEQFF. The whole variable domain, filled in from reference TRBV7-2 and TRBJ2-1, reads GAGVSQSPSNKVTEKGKDVELRCDPISGHTALYWYRQSLGQGLEFLIYFQGNSAPDKSGLPSDRFSAERTGGSVSTLTIQRTQQEDSAVYLCASSLGEGLGEQFFGPGTRLTVL.

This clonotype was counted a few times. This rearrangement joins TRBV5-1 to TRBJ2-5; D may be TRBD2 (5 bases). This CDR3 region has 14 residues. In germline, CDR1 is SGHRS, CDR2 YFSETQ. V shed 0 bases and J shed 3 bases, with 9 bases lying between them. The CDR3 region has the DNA TGCGCCAGCAGCTTGGTTCCTAGCAAAGAGACCCAGTACTTC. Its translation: CASSLVPSKETQYF.

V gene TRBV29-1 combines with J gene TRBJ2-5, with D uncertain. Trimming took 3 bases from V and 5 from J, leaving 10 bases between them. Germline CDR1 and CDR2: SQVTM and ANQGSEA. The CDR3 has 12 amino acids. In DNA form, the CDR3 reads TGCAGCGTTGATCGGGCCGGGGAGACCCAGTACTTC. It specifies CSVDRAGETQYF.

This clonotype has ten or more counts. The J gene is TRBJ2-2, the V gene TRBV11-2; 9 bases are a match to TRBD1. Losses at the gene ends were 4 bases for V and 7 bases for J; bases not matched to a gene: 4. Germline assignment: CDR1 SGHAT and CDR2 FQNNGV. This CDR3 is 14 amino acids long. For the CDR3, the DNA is TGTGCCAGCAGCTACAGGGGGCAAAGCGGGGAGCTGTTTTTT. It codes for CASSYRGQSGELFF.

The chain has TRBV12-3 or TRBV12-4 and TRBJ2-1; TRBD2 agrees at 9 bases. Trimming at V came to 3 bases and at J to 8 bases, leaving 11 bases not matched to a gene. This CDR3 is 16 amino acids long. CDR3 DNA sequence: TGTGCCAGCAGTTTCTCTAGCGGGAAGCTCGTATATGAGCAGTTCTTC. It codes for CASSFSSGKLVYEQFF.

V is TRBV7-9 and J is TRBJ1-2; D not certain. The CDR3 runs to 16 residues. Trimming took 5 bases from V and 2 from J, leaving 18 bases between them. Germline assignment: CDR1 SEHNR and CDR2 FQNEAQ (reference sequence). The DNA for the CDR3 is TGTGCCAGCAGCGTAGACCGGGTCGTCGGGAACTATGGCTACACCTTC. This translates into CASSVDRVVGNYGYTF.

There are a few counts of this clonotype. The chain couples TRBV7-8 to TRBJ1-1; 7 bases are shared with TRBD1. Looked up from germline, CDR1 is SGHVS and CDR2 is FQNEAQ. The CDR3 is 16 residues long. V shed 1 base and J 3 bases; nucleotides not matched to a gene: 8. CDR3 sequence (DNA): TGTGCCAGCAGCTTAGGGGTTGGCAGGGGGGACACTGAAGCTTTCTTT. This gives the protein CASSLGVGRGDTEAFF.

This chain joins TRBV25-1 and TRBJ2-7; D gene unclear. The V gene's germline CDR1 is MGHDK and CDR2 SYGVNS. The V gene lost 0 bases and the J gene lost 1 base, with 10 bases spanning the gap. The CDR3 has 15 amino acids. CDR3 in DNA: TGTGCCAGCAGTGAATACAACGGGCCGTCCTACGAGCAGTACTTC. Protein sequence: CASSEYNGPSYEQYF.

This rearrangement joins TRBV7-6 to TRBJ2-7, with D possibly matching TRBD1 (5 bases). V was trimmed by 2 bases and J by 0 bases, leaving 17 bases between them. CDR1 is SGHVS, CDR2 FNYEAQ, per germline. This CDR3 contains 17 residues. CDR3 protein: CASSLSSPGPFSYEQYF. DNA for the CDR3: TGTGCCAGCAGCTTATCGTCCCCAGGGCCGTTCTCCTACGAGCAGTACTTC.

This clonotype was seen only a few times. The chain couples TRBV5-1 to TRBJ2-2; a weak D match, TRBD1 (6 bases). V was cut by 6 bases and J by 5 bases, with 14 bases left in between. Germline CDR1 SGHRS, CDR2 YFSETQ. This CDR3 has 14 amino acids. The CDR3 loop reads CASILTQGTGELFF. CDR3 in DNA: TGCGCCAGCATTCTTACACAGGGAACCGGGGAGCTGTTTTTT.

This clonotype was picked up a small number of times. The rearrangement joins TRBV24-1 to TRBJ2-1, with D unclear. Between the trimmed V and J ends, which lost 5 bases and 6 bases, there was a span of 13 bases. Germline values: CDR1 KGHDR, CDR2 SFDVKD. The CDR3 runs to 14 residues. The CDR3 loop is CATSGRVYVNEQFF. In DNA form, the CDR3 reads TGTGCCACCAGTGGGAGAGTCTATGTCAATGAGCAGTTCTTC.

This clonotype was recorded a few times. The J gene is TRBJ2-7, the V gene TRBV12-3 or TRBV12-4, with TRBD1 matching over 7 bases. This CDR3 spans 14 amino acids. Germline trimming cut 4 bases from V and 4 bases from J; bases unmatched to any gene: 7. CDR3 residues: CASSSYRDRYEQYF. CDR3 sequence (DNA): TGTGCCAGCAGTTCGTACCGGGACAGATACGAGCAGTACTTC.

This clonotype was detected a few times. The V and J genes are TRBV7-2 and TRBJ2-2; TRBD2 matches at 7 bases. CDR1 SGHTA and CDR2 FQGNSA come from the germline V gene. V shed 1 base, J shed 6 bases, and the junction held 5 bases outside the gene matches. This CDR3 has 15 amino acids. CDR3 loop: CASSLEVGLAGELFF. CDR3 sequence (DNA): TGTGCCAGCAGCTTAGAAGTCGGACTAGCCGGGGAGCTGTTTTTT. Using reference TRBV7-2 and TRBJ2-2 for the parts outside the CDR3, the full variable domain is GAGVSQSPSNKVTEKGKDVELRCDPISGHTALYWYRQSLGQGLEFLIYFQGNSAPDKSGLPSDRFSAERTGGSVSTLTIQRTQQEDSAVYLCASSLEVGLAGELFFGEGSRLTVL.

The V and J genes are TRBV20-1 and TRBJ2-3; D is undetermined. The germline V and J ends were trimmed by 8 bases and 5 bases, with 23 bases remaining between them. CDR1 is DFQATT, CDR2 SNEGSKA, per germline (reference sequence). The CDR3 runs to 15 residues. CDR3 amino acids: CSSEPRARVGDTQYF. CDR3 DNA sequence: TGCAGTTCAGAGCCCCGGGCCCGAGTAGGAGATACGCAGTATTTT.

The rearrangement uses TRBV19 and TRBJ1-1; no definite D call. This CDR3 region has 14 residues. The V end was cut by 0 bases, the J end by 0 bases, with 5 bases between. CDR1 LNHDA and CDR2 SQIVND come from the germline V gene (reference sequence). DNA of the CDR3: TGTGCCAGTAGTATAGATCCAATGAACACTGAAGCTTTCTTT. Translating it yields CASSIDPMNTEAFF. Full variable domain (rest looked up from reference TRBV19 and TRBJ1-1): DGGITQSPKYLFRKEGQNVTLSCEQNLNHDAMYWYRQDPGQGLRLIYYSQIVNDFQKGDIAEGYSVSREKKESFPLTVTSAQKNPTAFYLCASSIDPMNTEAFFGQGTRLTVV.

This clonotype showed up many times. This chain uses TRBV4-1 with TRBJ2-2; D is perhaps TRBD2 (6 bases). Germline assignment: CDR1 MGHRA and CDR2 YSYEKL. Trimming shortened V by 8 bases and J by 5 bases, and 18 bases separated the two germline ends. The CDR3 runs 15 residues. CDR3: CASEIIWGETGELFF. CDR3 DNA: TGCGCCAGCGAAATTATATGGGGGGAAACCGGGGAGCTGTTTTTT.

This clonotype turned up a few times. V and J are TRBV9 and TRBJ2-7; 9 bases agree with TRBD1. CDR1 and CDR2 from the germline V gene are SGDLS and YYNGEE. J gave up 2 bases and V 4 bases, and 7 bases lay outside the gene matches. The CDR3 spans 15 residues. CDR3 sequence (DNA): TGTGCCAGCAGCTACGCGGGACAGGGAGCCTACGAGCAGTACTTC. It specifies CASSYAGQGAYEQYF.

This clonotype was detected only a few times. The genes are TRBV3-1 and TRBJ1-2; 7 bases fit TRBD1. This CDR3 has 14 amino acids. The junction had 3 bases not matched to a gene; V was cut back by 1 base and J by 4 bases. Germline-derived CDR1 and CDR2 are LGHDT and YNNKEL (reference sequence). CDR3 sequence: CASSQGGGGYGYTF. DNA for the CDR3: TGTGCCAGCAGCCAAGGAGGGGGCGGCTATGGCTACACCTTC. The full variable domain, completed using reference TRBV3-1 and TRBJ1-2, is DTAVSQTPKYLVTQMGNDKSIKCEQNLGHDTMYWYKQDSKKFLKIMFSYNNKELIINETVPNRFSPKSPDKAHLNLHINSLELGDSAVYFCASSQGGGGYGYTFGSGTRLTVV.

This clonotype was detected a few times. The CDR3 coding sequence is TGTGCCAGCAGCTGGAGACGTTCCATGAACACTGAAGCTTTCTTT. It translates to CASSWRRSMNTEAFF. The genes are TRBV5-5 and TRBJ1-1; no clear D. Trimming took 3 bases from V and 0 from J, leaving 12 bases between them. Germline values: CDR1 SGHKS, CDR2 YYEKEE (reference sequence). This CDR3 is built from 15 residues.

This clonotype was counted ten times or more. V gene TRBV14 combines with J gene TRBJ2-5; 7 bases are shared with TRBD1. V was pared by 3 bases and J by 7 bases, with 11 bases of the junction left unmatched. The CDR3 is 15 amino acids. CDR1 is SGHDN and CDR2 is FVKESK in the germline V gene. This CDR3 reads CASSQTQGIEGTQYF. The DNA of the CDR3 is TGTGCCAGCAGCCAGACACAGGGGATTGAGGGGACCCAGTACTTC.

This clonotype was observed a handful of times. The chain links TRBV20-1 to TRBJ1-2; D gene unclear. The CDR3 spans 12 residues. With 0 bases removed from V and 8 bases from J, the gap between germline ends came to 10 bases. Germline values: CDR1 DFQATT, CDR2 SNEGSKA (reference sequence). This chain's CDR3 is CSARDESFGYTF. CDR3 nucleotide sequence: TGCAGTGCTAGAGACGAGAGCTTCGGCTACACCTTC.

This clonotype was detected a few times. Written as DNA, the CDR3 is TGCGCCAGCAGCCAAGTAGTTTGGGTGGAGACCCAGTACTTC. Encoded protein: CASSQVVWVETQYF. The chain joins TRBV4-1 to TRBJ2-5; D remains ambiguous. Per germline, CDR1 MGHRA and CDR2 YSYEKL. V was trimmed by 1 base and J by 5 bases, leaving 11 bases between them. The CDR3 is made up of 14 amino acids.

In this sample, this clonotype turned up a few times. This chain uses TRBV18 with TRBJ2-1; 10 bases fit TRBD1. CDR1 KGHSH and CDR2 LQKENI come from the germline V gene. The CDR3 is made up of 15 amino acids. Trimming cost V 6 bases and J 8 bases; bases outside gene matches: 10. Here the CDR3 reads CASSRDRGRSDEQFF. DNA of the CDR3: TGTGCCAGCTCCCGCGACAGGGGGCGTTCGGATGAGCAGTTCTTC.

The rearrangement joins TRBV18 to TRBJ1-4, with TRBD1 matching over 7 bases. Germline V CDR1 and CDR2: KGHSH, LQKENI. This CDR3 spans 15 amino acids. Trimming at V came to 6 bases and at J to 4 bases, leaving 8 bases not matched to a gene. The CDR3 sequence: CASSADRTFNEKLFF. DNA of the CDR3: TGTGCCAGCTCGGCGGACAGGACCTTTAATGAAAAACTGTTTTTT.

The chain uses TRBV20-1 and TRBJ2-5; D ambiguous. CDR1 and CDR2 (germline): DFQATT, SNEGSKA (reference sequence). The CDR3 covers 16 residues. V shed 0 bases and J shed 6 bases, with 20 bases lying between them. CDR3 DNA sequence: TGCAGTGCTAGAGATACTTGGTTAGGAGAAGGGAAGACCCAGTACTTC. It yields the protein CSARDTWLGEGKTQYF.

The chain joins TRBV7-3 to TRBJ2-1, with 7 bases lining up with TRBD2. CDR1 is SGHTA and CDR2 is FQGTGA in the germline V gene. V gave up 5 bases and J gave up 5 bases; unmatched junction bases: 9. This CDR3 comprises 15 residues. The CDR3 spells CASSLIAGLDNEQFF. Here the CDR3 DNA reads TGTGCCAGCAGCCTAATAGCGGGTCTCGACAATGAGCAGTTCTTC.